This paragraph reports one TCR beta chain. This entry comes from a study of blood T cell repertoires in COVID-19. In the source study's methods: The assay estimated nucleated cells by amplifying reference gene primers. The protocol was immunoSEQ multiplex PCR, while the TCRdb copy is restricted to in-frame clones and leaves out a portion. D and trimming were read from the DNA, whereas the V and J calls and clone size are those reported in that table. Of 100,000 to 120,000 clones listed, around 79% were seen once; the top ten hold around 15%. Germline V lookup: CDR1 SGHRS, CDR2 YFSETQ. The CDR3 consists of 14 residues. V lost 2 bases, J lost 8 bases, and 14 bases lay in between.

Sequencing used peripheral blood. This rearrangement joins TRBV5-1 to TRBJ2-1; D may be TRBD2 (7 bases). The sequence was obtained from a woman of 80 years or more with active or convalescent COVID-19. Written as DNA, the CDR3 is TGCGCCAGCAGCTTTGAAGGGGGGGCGGATGAGCAGTTCTTC. As protein: CASSFEGGADEQFF. The complete variable domain, with remaining parts taken from reference TRBV5-1 and TRBJ2-1, reads KAGVTQTPRYLIKTRGQQVTLSCSPISGHRSVSWYQQTPGQGLQFLFEYFSETQRNKGNFPGRFSGRQFSNSRSEMNVSTLELGDSALYLCASSFEGGADEQFFGPGTRLTVL.